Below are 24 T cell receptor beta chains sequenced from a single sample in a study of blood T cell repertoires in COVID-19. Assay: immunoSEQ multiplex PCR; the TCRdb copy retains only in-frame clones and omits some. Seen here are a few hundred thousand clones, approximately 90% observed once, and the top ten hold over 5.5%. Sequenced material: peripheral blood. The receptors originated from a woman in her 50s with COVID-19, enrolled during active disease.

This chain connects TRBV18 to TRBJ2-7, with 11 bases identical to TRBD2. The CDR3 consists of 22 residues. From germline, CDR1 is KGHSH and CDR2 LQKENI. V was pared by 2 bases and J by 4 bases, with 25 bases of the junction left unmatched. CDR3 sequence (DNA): TGTGCCAGCTCACCAGGGTTGGTCCGTAGCGGGAGGGCCGAGTGGGTGTCGTACGAGCAGTACTTC. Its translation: CASSPGLVRSGRAEWVSYEQYF.

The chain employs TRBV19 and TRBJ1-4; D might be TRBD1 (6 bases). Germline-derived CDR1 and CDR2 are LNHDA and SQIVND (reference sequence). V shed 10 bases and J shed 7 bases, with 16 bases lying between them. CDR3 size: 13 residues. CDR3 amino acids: CATADSYGEKLFF. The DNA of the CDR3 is TGTGCCACCGCGGACAGCTACGGTGAAAAACTGTTTTTT.

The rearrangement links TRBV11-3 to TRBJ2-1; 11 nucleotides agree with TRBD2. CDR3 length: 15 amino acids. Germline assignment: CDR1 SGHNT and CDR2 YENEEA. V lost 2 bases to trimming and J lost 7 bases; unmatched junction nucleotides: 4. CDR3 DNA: TGTGCCAGCAGCTTATTTACTAGCGGGAGAAATGAGCAGTTCTTC. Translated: CASSLFTSGRNEQFF.

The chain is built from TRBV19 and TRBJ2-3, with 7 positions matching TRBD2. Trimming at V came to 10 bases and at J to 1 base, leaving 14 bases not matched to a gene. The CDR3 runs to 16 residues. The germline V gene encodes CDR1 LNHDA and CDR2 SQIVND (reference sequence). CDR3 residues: CATVRGVAGRTDTQYF. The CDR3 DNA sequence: TGTGCCACCGTCCGGGGGGTAGCGGGCCGCACAGATACGCAGTATTTT.

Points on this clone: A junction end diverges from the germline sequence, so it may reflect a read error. The CDR3 sequence is CASIELAGLGEQYF. The DNA of the CDR3 is TGTGCCAGCATTGAACTAGCGGGATTGGGCGAGCAGTACTTC. V and J are TRBV2 and TRBJ2-7, with 10 bases lining up with TRBD2. CDR3 size: 14 residues. CDR1 and CDR2 (germline): SNHLY, FYNNEI.

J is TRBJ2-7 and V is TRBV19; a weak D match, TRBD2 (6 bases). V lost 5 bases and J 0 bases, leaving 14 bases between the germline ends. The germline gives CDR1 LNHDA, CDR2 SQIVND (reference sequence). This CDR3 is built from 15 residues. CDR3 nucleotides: TGTGCCAGTAGTGGCCGCGGGAAGAGCTCCTACGAGCAGTACTTC. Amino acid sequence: CASSGRGKSSYEQYF.

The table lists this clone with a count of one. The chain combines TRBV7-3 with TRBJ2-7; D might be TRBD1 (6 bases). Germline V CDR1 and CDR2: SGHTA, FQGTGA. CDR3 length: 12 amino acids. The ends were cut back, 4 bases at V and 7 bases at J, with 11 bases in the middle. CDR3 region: CASSSAQGEQYF. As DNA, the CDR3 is TGTGCCAGCAGCTCCGCCCAGGGGGAGCAGTACTTC. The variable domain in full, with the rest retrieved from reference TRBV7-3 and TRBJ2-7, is GAGVSQTPSNKVTEKGKYVELRCDPISGHTALYWYRQSLGQGPEFLIYFQGTGAADDSGLPNDRFFAVRPEGSVSTLKIQRTERGDSAVYLCASSSAQGEQYFGPGTRLTVT.

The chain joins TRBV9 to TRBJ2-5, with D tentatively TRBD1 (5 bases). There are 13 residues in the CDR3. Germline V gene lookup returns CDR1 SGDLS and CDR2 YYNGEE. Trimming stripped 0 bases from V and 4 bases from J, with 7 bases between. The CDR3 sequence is CASSVGRVETQYF. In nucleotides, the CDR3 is TGTGCCAGCAGCGTAGGCAGGGTAGAGACCCAGTACTTC.

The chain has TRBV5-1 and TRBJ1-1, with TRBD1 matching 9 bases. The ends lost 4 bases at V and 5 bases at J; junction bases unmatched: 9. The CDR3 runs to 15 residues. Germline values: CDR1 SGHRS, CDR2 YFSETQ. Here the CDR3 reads CASSDPGQGKTEAFF. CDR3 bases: TGCGCCAGCAGCGATCCGGGACAGGGAAAAACTGAAGCTTTCTTT.

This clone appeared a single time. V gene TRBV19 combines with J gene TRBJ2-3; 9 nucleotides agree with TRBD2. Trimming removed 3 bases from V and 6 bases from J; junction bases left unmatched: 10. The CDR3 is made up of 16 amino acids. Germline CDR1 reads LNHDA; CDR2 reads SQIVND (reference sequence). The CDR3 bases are TGTGCCAGTAGTATGGGAAGCGGGAGGTTAGCGGATACGCAGTATTTT. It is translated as CASSMGSGRLADTQYF.

CDR3 in DNA: TGTGCCAGCAGCGCCTCCGGGACAGGGTCCTATGGCTACACCTTC. This translates into CASSASGTGSYGYTF. This rearrangement joins TRBV6-5 to TRBJ1-2; 9 bases are a match to TRBD1. V was pared by 6 bases and J by 4 bases, with 9 bases of the junction left unmatched. CDR1 MNHEY and CDR2 SVGAGI come from the germline V gene. The CDR3 length is 15 residues.

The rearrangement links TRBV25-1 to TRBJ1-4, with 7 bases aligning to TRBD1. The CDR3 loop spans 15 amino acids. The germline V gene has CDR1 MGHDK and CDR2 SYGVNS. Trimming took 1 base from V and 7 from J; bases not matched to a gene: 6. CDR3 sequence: CASSELGGGGEKLFF. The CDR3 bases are TGTGCCAGCAGTGAATTAGGGGGCGGTGGTGAAAAACTGTTTTTT. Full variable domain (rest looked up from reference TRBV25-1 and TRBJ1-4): EADIYQTPRYLVIGTGKKITLECSQTMGHDKMYWYQQDPGMELHLIHYSYGVNSTEKGDLSSESTVSRIRTEHFPLTLESARPSHTSQYLCASSELGGGGEKLFFGSGTQLSVL.

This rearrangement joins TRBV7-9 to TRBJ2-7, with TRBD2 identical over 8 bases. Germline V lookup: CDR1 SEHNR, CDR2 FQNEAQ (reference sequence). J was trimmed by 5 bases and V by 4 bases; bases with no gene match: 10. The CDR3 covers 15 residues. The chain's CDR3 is CASSSTAGEGDEQYF. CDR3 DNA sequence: TGTGCCAGCAGCTCAACAGCGGGAGAAGGGGACGAGCAGTACTTC. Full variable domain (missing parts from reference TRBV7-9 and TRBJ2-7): DTGVSQNPRHKITKRGQNVTFRCDPISEHNRLYWYRQTLGQGPEFLTYFQNEAQLEKSRLLSDRFSAERPKGSFSTLEIQRTEQGDSAMYLCASSSTAGEGDEQYFGPGTRLTVT.

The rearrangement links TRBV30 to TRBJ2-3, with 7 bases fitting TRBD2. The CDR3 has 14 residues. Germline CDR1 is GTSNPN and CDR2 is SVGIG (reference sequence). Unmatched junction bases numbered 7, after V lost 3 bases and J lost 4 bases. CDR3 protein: CAWSLAGGADTQYF. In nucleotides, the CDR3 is TGTGCCTGGAGCCTAGCTGGGGGGGCAGATACGCAGTATTTT.

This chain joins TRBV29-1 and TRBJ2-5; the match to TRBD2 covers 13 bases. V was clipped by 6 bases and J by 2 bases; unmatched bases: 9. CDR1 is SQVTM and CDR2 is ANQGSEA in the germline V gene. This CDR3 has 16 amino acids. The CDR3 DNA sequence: TGCAGCGTGGAACCGGGACTAGCGGGACTTCAAGAGACCCAGTACTTC. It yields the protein CSVEPGLAGLQETQYF.

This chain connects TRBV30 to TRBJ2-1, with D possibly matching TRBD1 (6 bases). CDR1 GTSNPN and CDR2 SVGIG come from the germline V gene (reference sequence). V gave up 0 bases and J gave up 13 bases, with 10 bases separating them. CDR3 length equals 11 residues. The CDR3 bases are TGTGCCTGGAGTGTACAGGGTTCTCAGTTCTTC. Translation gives CAWSVQGSQFF.

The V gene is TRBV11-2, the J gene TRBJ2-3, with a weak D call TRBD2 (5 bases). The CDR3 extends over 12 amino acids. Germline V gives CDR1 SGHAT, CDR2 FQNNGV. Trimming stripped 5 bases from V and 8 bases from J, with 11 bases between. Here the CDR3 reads CASSPGWGTQYF. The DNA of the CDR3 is TGTGCCAGCAGCCCGGGGTGGGGTACGCAGTATTTT.

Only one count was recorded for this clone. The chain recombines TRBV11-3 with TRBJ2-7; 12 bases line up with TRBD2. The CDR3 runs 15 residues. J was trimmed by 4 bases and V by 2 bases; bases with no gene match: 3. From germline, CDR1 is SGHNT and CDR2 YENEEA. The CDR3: CASSLTTSGRYEQYF. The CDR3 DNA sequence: TGTGCCAGCAGCTTAACCACTAGCGGGAGGTACGAGCAGTACTTC.

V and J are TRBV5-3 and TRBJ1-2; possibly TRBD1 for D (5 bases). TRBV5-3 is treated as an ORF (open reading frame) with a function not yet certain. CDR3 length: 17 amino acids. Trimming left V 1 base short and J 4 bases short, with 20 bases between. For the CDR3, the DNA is TGTGCCAGAAGCTTGTCGGTGGGTTGTAAAGGGGCCTATGGCTACACCTTC. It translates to CARSLSVGCKGAYGYTF.

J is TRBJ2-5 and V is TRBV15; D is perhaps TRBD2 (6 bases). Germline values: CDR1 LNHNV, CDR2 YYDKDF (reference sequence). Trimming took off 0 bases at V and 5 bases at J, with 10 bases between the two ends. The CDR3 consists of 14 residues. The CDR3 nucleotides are TGTGCCACCAGCAGAGAGGCAGGGAGGGAGACCCAGTACTTC. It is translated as CATSREAGRETQYF.

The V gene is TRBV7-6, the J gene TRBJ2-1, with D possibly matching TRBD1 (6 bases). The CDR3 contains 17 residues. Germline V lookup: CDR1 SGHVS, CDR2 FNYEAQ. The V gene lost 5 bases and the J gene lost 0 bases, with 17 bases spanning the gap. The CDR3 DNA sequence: TGTGCCAGCAGCCTAGACATCGGACAGAGCTCCTACAATGAGCAGTTCTTC. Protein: CASSLDIGQSSYNEQFF. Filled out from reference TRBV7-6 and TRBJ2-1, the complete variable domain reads GAGVSQSPRYKVTKRGQDVALRCDPISGHVSLYWYRQALGQGPEFLTYFNYEAQQDKSGLPNDRFSAERPEGSISTLTIQRTEQRDSAMYRCASSLDIGQSSYNEQFFGPGTRLTVL.

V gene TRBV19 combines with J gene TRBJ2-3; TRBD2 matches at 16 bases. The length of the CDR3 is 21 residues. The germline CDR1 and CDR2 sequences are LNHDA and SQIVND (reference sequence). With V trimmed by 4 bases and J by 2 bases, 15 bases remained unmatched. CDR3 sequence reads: CASSTRPGTSGRALSTDTQYF. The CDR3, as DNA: TGTGCCAGTAGTACGAGGCCCGGGACTAGCGGGAGGGCCCTGTCCACAGATACGCAGTATTTT.

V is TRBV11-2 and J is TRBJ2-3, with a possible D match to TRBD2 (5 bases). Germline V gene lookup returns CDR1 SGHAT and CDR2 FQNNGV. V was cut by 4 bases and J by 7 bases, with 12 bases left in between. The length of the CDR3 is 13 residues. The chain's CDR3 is CASSSTRVHTQYF. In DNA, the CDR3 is TGTGCCAGCAGCTCCACGCGGGTGCATACGCAGTATTTT.

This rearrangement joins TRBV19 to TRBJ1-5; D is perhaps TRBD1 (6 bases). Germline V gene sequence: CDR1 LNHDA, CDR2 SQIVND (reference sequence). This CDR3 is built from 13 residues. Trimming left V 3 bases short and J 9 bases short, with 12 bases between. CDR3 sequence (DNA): TGTGCCAGTAGTATCCCAGGGGATGGGCCCCAGCATTTT. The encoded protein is CASSIPGDGPQHF.